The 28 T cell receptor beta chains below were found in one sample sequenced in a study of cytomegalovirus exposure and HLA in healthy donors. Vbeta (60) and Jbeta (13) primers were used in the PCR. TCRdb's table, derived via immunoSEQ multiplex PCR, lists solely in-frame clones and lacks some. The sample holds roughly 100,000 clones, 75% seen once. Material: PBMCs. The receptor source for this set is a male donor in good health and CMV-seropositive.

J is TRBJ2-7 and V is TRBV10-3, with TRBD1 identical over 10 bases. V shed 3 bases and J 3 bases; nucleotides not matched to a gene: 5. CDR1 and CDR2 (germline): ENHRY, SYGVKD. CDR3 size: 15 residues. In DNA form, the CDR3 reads TGTGCCATCAGTGAAGTTGGGACAGGGGTCTACGAGCAGTACTTC. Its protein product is CAISEVGTGVYEQYF.

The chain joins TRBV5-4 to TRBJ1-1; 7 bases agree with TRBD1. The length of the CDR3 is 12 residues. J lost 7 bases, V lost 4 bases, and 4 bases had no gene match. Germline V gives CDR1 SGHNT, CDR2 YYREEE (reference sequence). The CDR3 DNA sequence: TGTGCCAGCAGCGGCGGGACAGTTGAAGCTTTCTTT. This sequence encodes CASSGGTVEAFF.

The CDR3 region is CASSLRTGAGANVLTF. For the CDR3, the DNA is TGTGCCAGCAGCCTCAGGACAGGGGCCGGGGCCAACGTCCTGACTTTC. This sequence joins TRBV7-6 and TRBJ2-6, with 9 bases identical to TRBD1. Trimming at V came to 5 bases and at J to 4 bases, leaving 6 bases not matched to a gene. Germline V gives CDR1 SGHVS, CDR2 FNYEAQ. The CDR3 contains 16 residues.

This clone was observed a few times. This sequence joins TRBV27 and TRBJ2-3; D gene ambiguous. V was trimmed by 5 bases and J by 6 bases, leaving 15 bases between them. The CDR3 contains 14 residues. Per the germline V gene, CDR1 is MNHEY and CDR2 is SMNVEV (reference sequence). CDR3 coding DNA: TGTGCCAGCAGTCCCCGATACTTAATCGATACGCAGTATTTT. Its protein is CASSPRYLIDTQYF.

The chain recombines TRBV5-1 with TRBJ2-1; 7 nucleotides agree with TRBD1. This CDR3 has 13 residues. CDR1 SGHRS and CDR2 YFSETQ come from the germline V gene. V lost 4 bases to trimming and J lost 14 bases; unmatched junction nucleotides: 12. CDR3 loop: CASSTGQQFYEFF. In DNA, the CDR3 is TGCGCCAGCAGCACGGGACAGCAGTTTTATGAGTTCTTC.

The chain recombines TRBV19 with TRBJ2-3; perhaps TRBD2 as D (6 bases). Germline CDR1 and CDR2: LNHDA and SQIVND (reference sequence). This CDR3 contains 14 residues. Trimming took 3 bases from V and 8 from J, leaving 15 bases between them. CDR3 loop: CASSIVGTGGTQYF. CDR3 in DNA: TGTGCCAGTAGTATTGTCGGCACCGGGGGTACGCAGTATTTT.

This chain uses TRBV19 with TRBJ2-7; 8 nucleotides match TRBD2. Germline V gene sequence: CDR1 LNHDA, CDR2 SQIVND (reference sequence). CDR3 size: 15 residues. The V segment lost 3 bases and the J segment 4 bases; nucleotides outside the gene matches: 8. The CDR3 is CASSMGAGADYEQYF. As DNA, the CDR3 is TGTGCCAGTAGTATGGGAGCGGGAGCCGATTACGAGCAGTACTTC.

The CDR3: CASNVAGGPYEQYF. CDR3 nucleotides: TGTGCCAGCAACGTCGCGGGAGGGCCCTACGAGCAGTACTTC. V usage is TRBV6-1 and J usage is TRBJ2-7, with 9 bases lining up with TRBD2. The V segment lost 7 bases and the J segment 2 bases; nucleotides outside the gene matches: 6. CDR1 and CDR2 from the germline V gene are MNHNS and SASEGT. The length of the CDR3 is 14 residues.

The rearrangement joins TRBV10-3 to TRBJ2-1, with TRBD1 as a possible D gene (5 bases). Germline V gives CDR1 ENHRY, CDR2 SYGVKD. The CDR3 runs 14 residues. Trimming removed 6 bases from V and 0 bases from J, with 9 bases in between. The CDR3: CAIRDSSSYNEQFF. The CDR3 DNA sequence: TGTGCCATCAGAGACAGTAGCTCCTACAATGAGCAGTTCTTC.

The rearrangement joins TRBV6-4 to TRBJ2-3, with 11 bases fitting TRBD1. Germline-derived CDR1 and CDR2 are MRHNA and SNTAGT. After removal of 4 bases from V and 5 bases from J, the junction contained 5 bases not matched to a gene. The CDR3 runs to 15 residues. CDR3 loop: CASSAGQGARDTQYF. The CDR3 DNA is TGTGCCAGCAGTGCAGGACAGGGGGCGAGAGATACGCAGTATTTT.

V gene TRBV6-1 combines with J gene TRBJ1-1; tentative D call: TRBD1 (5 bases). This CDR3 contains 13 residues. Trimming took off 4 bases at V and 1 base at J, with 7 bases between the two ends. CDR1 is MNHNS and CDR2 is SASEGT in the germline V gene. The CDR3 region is CASSVDRNTEAFF. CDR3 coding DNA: TGTGCCAGCAGTGTCGACAGGAACACTGAAGCTTTCTTT.

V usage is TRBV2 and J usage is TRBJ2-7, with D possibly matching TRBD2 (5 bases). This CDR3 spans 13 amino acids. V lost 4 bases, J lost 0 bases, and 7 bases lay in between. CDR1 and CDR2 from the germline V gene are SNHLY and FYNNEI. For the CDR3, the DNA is TGTGCCAGCAGTGCGGGGTTCTCCTACGAGCAGTACTTC. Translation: CASSAGFSYEQYF. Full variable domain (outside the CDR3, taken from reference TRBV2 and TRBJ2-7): EPEVTQTPSHQVTQMGQEVILRCVPISNHLYFYWYRQILGQKVEFLVSFYNNEISEKSEIFDDQFSVERPDGSNFTLKIRSTKLEDSAMYFCASSAGFSYEQYFGPGTRLTVT.

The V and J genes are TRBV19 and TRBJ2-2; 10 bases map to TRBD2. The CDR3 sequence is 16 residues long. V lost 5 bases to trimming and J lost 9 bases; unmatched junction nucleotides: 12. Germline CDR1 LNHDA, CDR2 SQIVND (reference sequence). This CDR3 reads CASSPQRGGRDRELFF. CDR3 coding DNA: TGTGCCAGTAGTCCCCAGCGGGGGGGCCGAGACCGGGAGCTGTTTTTT. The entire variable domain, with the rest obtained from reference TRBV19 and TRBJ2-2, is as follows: DGGITQSPKYLFRKEGQNVTLSCEQNLNHDAMYWYRQDPGQGLRLIYYSQIVNDFQKGDIAEGYSVSREKKESFPLTVTSAQKNPTAFYLCASSPQRGGRDRELFFGEGSRLTVL.

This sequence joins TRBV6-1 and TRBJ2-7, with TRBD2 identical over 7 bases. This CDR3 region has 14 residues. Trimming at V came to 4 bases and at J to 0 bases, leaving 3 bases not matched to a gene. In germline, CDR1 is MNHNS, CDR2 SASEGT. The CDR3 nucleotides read TGTGCCAGCAGTGTAGTAGCGGGCTCCTACGAGCAGTACTTC. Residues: CASSVVAGSYEQYF.

DNA of the CDR3: TGTGCCAGCAGTTACAATTTAGTGGCTAACTATGGCTACACCTTC. This translates into CASSYNLVANYGYTF. The rearrangement uses TRBV6-5 and TRBJ1-2; D is uncertain. The CDR3 loop spans 15 amino acids. Germline CDR1 and CDR2: MNHEY and SVGAGI. V was shortened by 2 bases and J by 0 bases, with 10 bases between the two germline ends.

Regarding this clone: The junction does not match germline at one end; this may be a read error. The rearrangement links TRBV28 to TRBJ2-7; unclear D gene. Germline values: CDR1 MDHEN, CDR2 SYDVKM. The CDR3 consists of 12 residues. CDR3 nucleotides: TGTGCCAGCAGTTTAGCTGGGCAGTCTCATCACTTC. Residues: CASSLAGQSHHF.

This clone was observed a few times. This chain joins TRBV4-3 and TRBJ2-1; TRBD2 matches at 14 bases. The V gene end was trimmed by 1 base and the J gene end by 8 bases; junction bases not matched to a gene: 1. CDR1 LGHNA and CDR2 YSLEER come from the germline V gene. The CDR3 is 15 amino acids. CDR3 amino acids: CASSQVGLAGDEQFF. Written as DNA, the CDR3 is TGCGCCAGCAGCCAAGTGGGACTAGCGGGAGATGAGCAGTTCTTC.

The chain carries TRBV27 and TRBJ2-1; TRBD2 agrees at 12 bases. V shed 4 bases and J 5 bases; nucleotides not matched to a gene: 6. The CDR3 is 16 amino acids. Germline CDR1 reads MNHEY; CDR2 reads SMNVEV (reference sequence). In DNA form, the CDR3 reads TGTGCCAGCAGTTCGACTAGCGGGAGTTTCCACAATGAGCAGTTCTTC. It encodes CASSSTSGSFHNEQFF.

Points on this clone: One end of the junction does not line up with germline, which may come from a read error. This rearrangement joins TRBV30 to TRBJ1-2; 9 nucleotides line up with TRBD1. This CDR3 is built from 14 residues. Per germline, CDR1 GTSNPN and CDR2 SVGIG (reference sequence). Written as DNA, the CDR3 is TGTGCCTGGCAGTACAGGGGGCTAAACTATGGCTACCCCTTC. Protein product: CAWQYRGLNYGYPF.

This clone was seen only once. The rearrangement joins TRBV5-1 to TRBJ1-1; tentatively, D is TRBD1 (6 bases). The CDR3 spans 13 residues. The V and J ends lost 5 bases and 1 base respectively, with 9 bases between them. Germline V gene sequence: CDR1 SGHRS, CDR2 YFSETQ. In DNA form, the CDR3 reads TGCGCCAGCAGTGTGACAGGGAACACTGAAGCTTTCTTT. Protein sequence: CASSVTGNTEAFF.

CDR3 sequence (DNA): TGTGCCAGCAGTTCGGAGAACAGGGGGCGAAATGAGCAGTTCTTC. Translation gives CASSSENRGRNEQFF. The chain joins TRBV2 to TRBJ2-1; TRBD1 matches 9 bases. Looked up from germline, CDR1 is SNHLY and CDR2 is FYNNEI. This CDR3 region has 15 residues. J gave up 7 bases and V 5 bases, and 9 bases lay outside the gene matches.

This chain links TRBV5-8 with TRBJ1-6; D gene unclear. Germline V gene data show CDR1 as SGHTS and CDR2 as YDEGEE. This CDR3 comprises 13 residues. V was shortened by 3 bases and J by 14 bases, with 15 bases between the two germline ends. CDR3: CASSSTNGFTLHF. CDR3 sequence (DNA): TGTGCCAGCAGCTCTACCAACGGTTTTACCCTCCACTTT.

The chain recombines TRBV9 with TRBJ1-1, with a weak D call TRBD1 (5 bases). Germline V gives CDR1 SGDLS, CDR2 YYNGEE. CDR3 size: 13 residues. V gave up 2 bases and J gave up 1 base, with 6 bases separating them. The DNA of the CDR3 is TGTGCCAGCAGCGTGGGGCGGAACACTGAAGCTTTCTTT. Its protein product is CASSVGRNTEAFF.

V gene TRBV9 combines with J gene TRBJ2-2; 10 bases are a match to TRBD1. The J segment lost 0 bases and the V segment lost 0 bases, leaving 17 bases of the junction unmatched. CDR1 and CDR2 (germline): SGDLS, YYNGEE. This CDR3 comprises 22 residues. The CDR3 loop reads CASSVGSRDRGRPYSNTGELFF. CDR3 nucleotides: TGTGCCAGCAGCGTAGGGAGCCGGGACAGGGGCCGACCTTACTCGAACACCGGGGAGCTGTTTTTT.

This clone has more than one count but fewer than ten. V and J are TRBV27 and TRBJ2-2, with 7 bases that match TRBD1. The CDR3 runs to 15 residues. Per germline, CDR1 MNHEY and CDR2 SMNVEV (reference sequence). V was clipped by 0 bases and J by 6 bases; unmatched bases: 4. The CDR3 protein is CASSLSPDRAGELFF. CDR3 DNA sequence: TGTGCCAGCAGTTTATCTCCCGACAGGGCCGGGGAGCTGTTTTTT.

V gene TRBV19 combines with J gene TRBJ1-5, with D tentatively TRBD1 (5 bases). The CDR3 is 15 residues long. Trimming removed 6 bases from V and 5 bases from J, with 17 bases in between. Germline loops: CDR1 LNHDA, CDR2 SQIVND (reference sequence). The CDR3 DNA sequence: TGTGCCAGTAGCTTGGGGGGGACCGGAGATCAGCCCCAGCATTTT. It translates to CASSLGGTGDQPQHF. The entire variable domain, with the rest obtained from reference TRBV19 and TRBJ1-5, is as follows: DGGITQSPKYLFRKEGQNVTLSCEQNLNHDAMYWYRQDPGQGLRLIYYSQIVNDFQKGDIAEGYSVSREKKESFPLTVTSAQKNPTAFYLCASSLGGTGDQPQHFGDGTRLSIL.

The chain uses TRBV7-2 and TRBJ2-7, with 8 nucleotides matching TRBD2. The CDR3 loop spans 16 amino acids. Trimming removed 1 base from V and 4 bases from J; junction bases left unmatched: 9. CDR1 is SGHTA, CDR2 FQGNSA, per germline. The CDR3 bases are TGTGCCAGCAGCTTAGGTTCGGGGGGGGGTCCGTACGAGCAGTACTTC. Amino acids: CASSLGSGGGPYEQYF.

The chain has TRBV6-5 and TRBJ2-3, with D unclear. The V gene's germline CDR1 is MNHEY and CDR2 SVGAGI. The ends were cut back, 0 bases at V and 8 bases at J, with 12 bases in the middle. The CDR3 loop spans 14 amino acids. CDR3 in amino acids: CASSYSPLTGTQYF. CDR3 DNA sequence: TGTGCCAGCAGTTACTCCCCTCTCACGGGTACGCAGTATTTT.